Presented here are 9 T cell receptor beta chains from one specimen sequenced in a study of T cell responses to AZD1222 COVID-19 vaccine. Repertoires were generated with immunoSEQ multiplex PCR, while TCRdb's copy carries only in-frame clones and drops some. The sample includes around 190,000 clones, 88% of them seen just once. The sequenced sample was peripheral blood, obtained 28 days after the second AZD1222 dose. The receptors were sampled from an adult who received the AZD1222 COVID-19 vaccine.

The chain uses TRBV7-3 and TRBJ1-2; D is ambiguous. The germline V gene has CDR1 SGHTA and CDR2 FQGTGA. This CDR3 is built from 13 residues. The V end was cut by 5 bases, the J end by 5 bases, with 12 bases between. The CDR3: CASSLEAGYGYTF. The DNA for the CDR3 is TGTGCCAGCAGCCTGGAGGCGGGGTATGGCTACACCTTC.

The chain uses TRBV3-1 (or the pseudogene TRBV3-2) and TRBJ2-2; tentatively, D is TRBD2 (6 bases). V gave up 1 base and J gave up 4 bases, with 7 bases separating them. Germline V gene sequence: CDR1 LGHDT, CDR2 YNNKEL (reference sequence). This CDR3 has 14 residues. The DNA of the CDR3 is TGTGCCAGCAGCCAAGGGGGAGGCACCGGGGAGCTGTTTTTT. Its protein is CASSQGGGTGELFF.

CDR3 sequence: CASRIGGTVNQPQHF. CDR3 nucleotide sequence: TGTGCCAGCAGGATAGGAGGGACAGTCAATCAGCCCCAGCATTTT. The chain combines TRBV28 with TRBJ1-5; 7 bases map to TRBD1. The CDR3 is made up of 15 amino acids. The J segment lost 3 bases and the V segment lost 6 bases, leaving 8 bases of the junction unmatched. The germline V gene encodes CDR1 MDHEN and CDR2 SYDVKM.

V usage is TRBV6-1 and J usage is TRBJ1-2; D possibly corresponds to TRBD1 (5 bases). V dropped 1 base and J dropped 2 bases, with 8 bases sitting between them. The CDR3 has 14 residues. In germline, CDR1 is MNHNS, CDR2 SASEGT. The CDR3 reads CASSEGRANYGYTF. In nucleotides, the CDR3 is TGTGCCAGCAGTGAAGGCAGGGCGAACTATGGCTACACCTTC.

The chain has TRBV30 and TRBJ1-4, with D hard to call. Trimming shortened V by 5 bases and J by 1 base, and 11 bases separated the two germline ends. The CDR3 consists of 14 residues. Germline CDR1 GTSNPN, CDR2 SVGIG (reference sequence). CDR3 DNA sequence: TGTGCCTGGGCCAGGAGAGGAACTAATGAAAAACTGTTTTTT. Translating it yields CAWARRGTNEKLFF.

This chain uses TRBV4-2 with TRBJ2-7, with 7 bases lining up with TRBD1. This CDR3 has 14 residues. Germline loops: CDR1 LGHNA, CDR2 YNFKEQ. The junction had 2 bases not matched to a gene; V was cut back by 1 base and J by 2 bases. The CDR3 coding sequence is TGTGCCAGCAGCCAAGGGGACAGCACCTACGAGCAGTACTTC. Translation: CASSQGDSTYEQYF.

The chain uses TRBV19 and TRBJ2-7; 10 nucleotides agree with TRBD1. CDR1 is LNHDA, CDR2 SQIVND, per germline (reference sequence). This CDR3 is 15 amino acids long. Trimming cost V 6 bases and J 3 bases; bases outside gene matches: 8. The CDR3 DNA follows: TGTGCCAGTAGCCCTACCGGGACAGGGGACTACGAGCAGTACTTC. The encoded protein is CASSPTGTGDYEQYF. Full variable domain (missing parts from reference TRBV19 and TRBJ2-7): DGGITQSPKYLFRKEGQNVTLSCEQNLNHDAMYWYRQDPGQGLRLIYYSQIVNDFQKGDIAEGYSVSREKKESFPLTVTSAQKNPTAFYLCASSPTGTGDYEQYFGPGTRLTVT.

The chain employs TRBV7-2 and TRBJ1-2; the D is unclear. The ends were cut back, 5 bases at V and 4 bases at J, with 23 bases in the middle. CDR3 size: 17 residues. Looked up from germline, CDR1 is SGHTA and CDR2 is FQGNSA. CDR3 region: CASSPDQRTHGRYGYTF. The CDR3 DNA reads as TGTGCCAGCAGCCCAGATCAGCGGACCCACGGGCGCTATGGCTACACCTTC.

The CDR3 DNA is TGTGCCACCAGCAGGACCAGTTTTACGCAGTATTTT. Translating gives CATSRTSFTQYF. The chain couples TRBV15 to TRBJ2-3; no clear D. CDR3 size: 12 residues. The V gene's germline CDR1 is LNHNV and CDR2 YYDKDF (reference sequence). The V end was cut by 3 bases, the J end by 8 bases, with 9 bases between.